The 24 T cell receptor beta chains presented below share a single source sample, sequenced in a study of blood T cells in healthy people across ages. The authors ran a second PCR of about 7 to 11 cycles using a sample-barcoded 5' primer and a J-beta primer mix. Each CDR3 protein gets one entry after TCRdb re-called the 5' RACE reads with MiXCR. Among more than 1,000,000 distinct CDR3 sequences, under 30% were seen once, and the ten largest hold approximately 0.79%. These same data were also listed under a study on T cells of mothers and their children.

Specimen: blood. These receptors all come from a girl aged 2 to 9 in good health.

Concerning this clonotype: At one of its ends the junction is not consistent with the germline gene, which may arise from a read error. This chain connects TRBV12-5 to TRBJ2-5, with 9 nucleotides matching TRBD2. The J call may be mistaken, given a closer DNA end match to TRBJ2-1. Germline V gives CDR1 LGHNT, CDR2 FRNRAP. The CDR3 is 18 residues long. The CDR3 nucleotides are TGTGCTAGTGGCTTGGTAGTAACGGCGACTAGCGGAGTTTCTGAGCAGTTCTTC. This sequence encodes CASGLVVTATSGVSEQFF.

The gene calls are TRBV4-1 and TRBJ2-1; no definite D call. The DNA end is more similar to TRBJ2-7, so the J call may be wrong. The CDR3 length is 16 residues. CDR1 is MGHRA, CDR2 YSYEKL, per germline. CDR3 sequence reads: CASSPESARESYEQYF. The CDR3 DNA reads as TGCGCCAGCAGCCCGGAAAGCGCCCGAGAATCCTACGAGCAGTACTTC.

In this sample, this clonotype turned up a few times. This chain uses TRBV3-1 with TRBJ2-4; TRBD2 might be the D (6 bases). Germline V gene lookup returns CDR1 LGHDT and CDR2 YNNKEL (reference sequence). This CDR3 region has 15 residues. Trimming removed 1 base from V and 7 bases from J, with 14 bases in between. This CDR3 reads CASSQAPIGGNIQYF. The CDR3, as DNA: TGTGCCAGCAGCCAAGCCCCCATCGGAGGGAACATTCAGTACTTC.

On this clonotype itself: The junction departs from the called germline gene at one end, perhaps through a read error. The chain joins TRBV7-2 to TRBJ1-1; D unclear. CDR1 is SGHTA, CDR2 FQGNSA, per germline. The CDR3 length is 13 residues. The CDR3 here is CASSLVRAEEVFF. The CDR3 coding sequence is TGTGCCAGCAGCTTAGTTAGAGCAGAAGAAGTTTTCTTT.

The chain joins TRBV7-3 to TRBJ2-3; the D is unclear. Germline loops: CDR1 SGHTA, CDR2 FQGTGA. The CDR3 totals 14 residues. V lost 6 bases and J lost 0, with 10 bases in between. The CDR3 loop is CASSDGSSTDTQYF. CDR3 in DNA: TGTGCCAGCAGTGACGGCTCTAGCACAGATACGCAGTATTTT.

The sample holds a few counts of this clonotype. This chain joins TRBV14 and TRBJ2-3, with D possibly being TRBD2 (5 bases). The CDR3 covers 17 residues. Germline V gene data show CDR1 as SGHDN and CDR2 as FVKESK. V lost 4 bases, J lost 6 bases, and 23 bases lay in between. CDR3 sequence reads: CASSPLPAGTTMDTQYF. CDR3 in DNA: TGTGCCAGCAGCCCCCTCCCGGCGGGCACTACGATGGATACGCAGTATTTT.

Remarks on this clonotype: The CDR3 end shows no conserved phenylalanine or tryptophan, and so a read error is likely. The genes are TRBV29-1 and TRBJ1-1, with D possibly being TRBD1 (6 bases). Per the germline V gene, CDR1 is SQVTM and CDR2 is ANQGSEA. The CDR3 totals 12 residues. Trimming took off 6 bases at V and 3 bases at J, with 11 bases between the two ends. The CDR3 region has the DNA TGCAGCGTCCCAGGGGTAGACACTGAAGCTTTCCTT. Protein sequence: CSVPGVDTEAFL.

This chain joins TRBV6-1 and TRBJ2-3, with D possibly being TRBD1 (6 bases). Looked up from germline, CDR1 is MNHNS and CDR2 is SASEGT. The V end lost 11 bases, the J end lost 4 bases, and 19 bases lay between the germline ends. This CDR3 has 14 residues. The DNA of the CDR3 is TGTGCCTGCACCGTGGGGGCGCCTTCAGATACGCAGTATTTT. Translated: CACTVGAPSDTQYF.

The chain joins TRBV4-3 to TRBJ1-4; D perhaps matches TRBD1 (5 bases). The CDR3 runs 13 residues. With 3 bases removed from V and 10 bases from J, the gap between germline ends came to 12 bases. The germline V gene has CDR1 LGHNA and CDR2 YSLEER. The CDR3 here is CASSHDQGGKLFF. The CDR3 DNA reads TGCGCCAGCAGCCATGATCAGGGTGGAAAACTGTTTTTT.

In this sample, this clonotype turned up a few times. The CDR3 sequence: CASSLLGRVHYGYTF. CDR3 in DNA: TGTGCCAGCAGCCTCTTGGGCAGGGTGCACTATGGCTACACCTTC. This chain connects TRBV27 to TRBJ1-2; maybe TRBD1 (5 bases). Trimming removed 6 bases from V and 3 bases from J, with 17 bases in between. The CDR3 has 15 residues. CDR1 is MNHEY, CDR2 SMNVEV, per germline (reference sequence).

V and J are TRBV7-9 and TRBJ2-7, with no clear D. Deletions cut 3 bases from V and 3 bases from J, with 9 bases between. This CDR3 region has 13 residues. Germline values: CDR1 SEHNR, CDR2 FQNEAQ (reference sequence). CDR3 nucleotides: TGTGCCAGCAGCTTGGCGCTCGACTACGAGCAGTACTTC. Protein sequence: CASSLALDYEQYF. Based on the CDR3 plus reference TRBV7-9 and TRBJ2-7, the full variable domain is DTGVSQNPRHKITKRGQNVTFRCDPISEHNRLYWYRQTLGQGPEFLTYFQNEAQLEKSRLLSDRFSAERPKGSFSTLEIQRTEQGDSAMYLCASSLALDYEQYFGPGTRLTVT.

This clonotype has only a few counts. The rearrangement links TRBV24-1 to TRBJ2-1; 7 bases match TRBD1. With 5 bases clipped from V and 9 bases from J, the junction kept 6 bases outside the gene matches. This CDR3 region has 13 residues. The V gene's germline CDR1 is KGHDR and CDR2 SFDVKD. The CDR3 DNA is TGTGCCACCAGTGGCCCCCCAGGGGGTGAGCAGTTCTTC. The encoded protein is CATSGPPGGEQFF.

This clonotype appeared a few times. The CDR3 loop is CASSEWPERGYTF. CDR3 bases: TGCGCCAGCAGTGAGTGGCCGGAGAGGGGCTACACCTTC. The chain recombines TRBV10-1 with TRBJ1-2, with D unresolved. CDR1 and CDR2 from the germline V gene are WNHNN and SYGVQD (reference sequence). Trimming took 1 base from V and 8 from J, leaving 11 bases between them. This CDR3 spans 13 amino acids.

The rearrangement links TRBV7-9 to TRBJ1-3, with D possibly being TRBD1 (6 bases). The length of the CDR3 is 15 residues. Looked up from germline, CDR1 is SEHNR and CDR2 is FQNEAQ (reference sequence). V lost 2 bases and J lost 4, with 12 bases in between. This CDR3 reads CASSLTGAIGNTIYF. In nucleotides, the CDR3 is TGTGCCAGCAGCTTAACGGGGGCAATAGGAAACACCATATATTTT.

V is TRBV12-3 or TRBV12-4 and J is TRBJ2-7; D ambiguous. The CDR3 is 14 residues long. V was trimmed by 2 bases and J by 3 bases, leaving 11 bases between them. CDR3 bases: TGTGCCAGCAGTTTATCGGCAGGTCTCTACGAGCAGTACTTC. Its protein is CASSLSAGLYEQYF.

V is TRBV12-5 and J is TRBJ2-3; TRBD2 aligns across 7 bases. Germline V gene sequence: CDR1 LGHNT, CDR2 FRNRAP. V lost 6 bases and J lost 2; bases outside the gene matches: 8. The CDR3 consists of 15 residues. As DNA, the CDR3 is TGTGCTAGTGGCCCTGATAGCGGGTACACAGATACGCAGTATTTT. The encoded protein is CASGPDSGYTDTQYF.

The V and J genes are TRBV20-1 and TRBJ2-5, with D possibly being TRBD2 (6 bases). Germline assignment: CDR1 DFQATT and CDR2 SNEGSKA (reference sequence). V dropped 0 bases and J dropped 10 bases, with 15 bases sitting between them. CDR3 size: 13 residues. The CDR3, as DNA: TGCAGTGCTAGAGATCAAAGGGGACTGGGCCAGTACTTC. This translates into CSARDQRGLGQYF.

The CDR3 sequence: CASSLRTGPGANVLTF. The CDR3 region has the DNA TGTGCCAGCAGCTTAAGAACGGGGCCTGGGGCCAACGTCCTGACTTTC. This chain links TRBV11-2 with TRBJ2-6, with D perhaps being TRBD1 or TRBD2 (5 bases each). Germline V gives CDR1 SGHAT, CDR2 FQNNGV. CDR3 length equals 16 residues. V shed 2 bases and J shed 2 bases, with 10 bases lying between them.

The J gene is TRBJ2-5, the V gene TRBV29-1; TRBD1 aligns across 7 bases. The closer fit of TRBJ2-1 to the DNA end suggests the J call may be wrong. Germline V lookup: CDR1 SQVTM, CDR2 ANQGSEA. This CDR3 is 13 amino acids long. The CDR3 here is CSGATGLGNEQFF. In DNA form, the CDR3 reads TGCAGCGGCGCGACAGGGTTAGGGAATGAGCAGTTCTTC.

The V gene is TRBV13, the J gene TRBJ2-7, with TRBD2 matching over 8 bases. Per the germline V gene, CDR1 is PRHDT and CDR2 is FYEKMQ (reference sequence). The CDR3 totals 17 residues. Trimming removed 3 bases from V and 0 bases from J; junction bases left unmatched: 10. In DNA, the CDR3 is TGTGCCAGCAGCTTCCCCAGCGGGGGCCGCGACTCCTACGAGCAGTACTTC. It translates to CASSFPSGGRDSYEQYF.

This clonotype showed up just a few times. V and J are TRBV3-1 and TRBJ2-4; D ambiguous. There are 13 residues in the CDR3. V was cut by 4 bases and J by 2 bases, with 6 bases left in between. From germline, CDR1 is LGHDT and CDR2 YNNKEL (reference sequence). The CDR3 nucleotides are TGTGCCAGCAGCCCTCAGACCAAAAACATTCAGTACTTC. Protein product: CASSPQTKNIQYF.

This clonotype came up a few times. The chain recombines TRBV12-3 or TRBV12-4 with TRBJ2-1, with 7 nucleotides matching TRBD1. TRBJ2-7 explains the end of the DNA better; the J call may be wrong. The CDR3 totals 14 residues. This CDR3 reads CASSPGTDSYEQYF. CDR3 nucleotide sequence: TGTGCCAGCAGTCCCGGGACAGACTCCTACGAGCAGTACTTC.

The chain recombines TRBV7-9 with TRBJ2-7; TRBD1 is a possible D gene (7 bases). CDR3 length: 14 residues. Per the germline V gene, CDR1 is SEHNR and CDR2 is FQNEAQ (reference sequence). The germline V and J ends were trimmed by 5 bases and 7 bases, with 18 bases remaining between them. The CDR3 here is CASSRGTAPREQYF. CDR3 coding DNA: TGTGCCAGCAGCCGCGGGACAGCTCCTCGAGAGCAGTACTTC.

J is TRBJ2-6 and V is TRBV10-3, with 12 positions matching TRBD1. In germline, CDR1 is ENHRY, CDR2 SYGVKD. Trimming took 11 bases from V and 1 from J; bases not matched to a gene: 9. The CDR3 sequence is 17 residues long. CDR3 region: CAVGPGQGASGANVLTF. DNA for the CDR3: TGTGCCGTGGGCCCGGGACAGGGGGCATCTGGGGCCAACGTCCTGACTTTC.